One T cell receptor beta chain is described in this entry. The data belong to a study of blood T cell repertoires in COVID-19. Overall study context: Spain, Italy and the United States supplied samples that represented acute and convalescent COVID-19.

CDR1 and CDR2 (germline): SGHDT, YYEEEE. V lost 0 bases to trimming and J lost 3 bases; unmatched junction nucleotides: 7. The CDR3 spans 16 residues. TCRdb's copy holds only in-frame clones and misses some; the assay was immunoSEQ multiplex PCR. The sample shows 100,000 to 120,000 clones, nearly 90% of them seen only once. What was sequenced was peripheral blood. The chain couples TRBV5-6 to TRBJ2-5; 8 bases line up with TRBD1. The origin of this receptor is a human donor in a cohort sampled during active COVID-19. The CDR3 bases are TGTGCCAGCAGCTTGGCCTTGGGGACAGGAGAAGAGACCCAGTACTTC. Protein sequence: CASSLALGTGEETQYF.